Below, 19 T cell receptor beta chains from the same sample are listed, as sequenced in a study of tumor and adjacent non-tumor tissue in lung cancer (dated by TCRdb to the late 2010s). Library creation used multiplex PCR. Sequencing used an Illumina HiSeq 2500. TCRbeta libraries were built by three rounds of nested PCR using primers (Table S4), following protocols modified from ARM-PCR. TCRdb trimmed the raw reads at Q25, called clones with MiXCR and kept productive beta chains. Merged by CDR3 protein, the rows form single entries marked with the most common genes and DNA. The sample records 200,000 to 250,000 distinct CDR3 sequences, about 71% of which are singletons. The ten most abundant clones make up 20% to 25% of the sample. Bulk unsorted tissue served as the source for RNA extraction, and RNA quality was assessed using a NanoDrop ND-1000 and an Agilent 2100. What was sequenced was lung tumor tissue. These receptors came from a man aged 55 to 69 with non-small cell lung cancer.

This clonotype turned up a few times. The DNA for the CDR3 is TGTGCCAGTATTCCGACCGCCGGGACAAACTTACAAGAGACCCAGTACTTC. This gives the protein CASIPTAGTNLQETQYF. This chain links TRBV6-5 with TRBJ2-5, with a weak D call TRBD1 (6 bases). The CDR3 runs 17 residues. Germline CDR1 reads MNHEY; CDR2 reads SVGAGI. Trimming cost V 9 bases and J 2 bases, with 25 bases left between them.

The count of this clonotype is one. The V gene is TRBV4-2, the J gene TRBJ2-7, with a tentative D call TRBD2 (5 bases). CDR1 is LGHNA and CDR2 is YNFKEQ in the germline V gene. The CDR3 extends over 15 amino acids. Trimming stripped 5 bases from V and 5 bases from J, with 19 bases between. Here the CDR3 DNA reads TGTGCCAGCAGCGAAAGGAGGACGGCTGGGCACGAGCAGTACTTC. This sequence encodes CASSERRTAGHEQYF.

Worth noting for this clonotype: Possible read error: a much larger clone is one base away. V is TRBV20-1 and J is TRBJ2-5, with TRBD2 identical over 8 bases. There are 13 residues in the CDR3. Germline trimming cut 3 bases from V and 5 bases from J; bases unmatched to any gene: 5. CDR1 is DFQATT and CDR2 is SNEGSKA in the germline V gene (reference sequence). The CDR3 DNA sequence: TGCAGTGCTAGCGGGAGGGCCCGGGAGACCCAGTACTTC. This codes for CSASGRARETQYF.

This clonotype occurred a few times. The chain recombines TRBV6-6 with TRBJ2-6; D unresolved. CDR1 and CDR2 (germline): MNHNY, SVGAGI (reference sequence). V was cut by 5 bases and J by 1 base, with 3 bases left in between. This CDR3 is built from 13 residues. CDR3 amino acids: CASSGSGANVLTF. DNA for the CDR3: TGTGCCAGCAGTGGATCTGGGGCCAACGTCCTGACTTTC.

Notes on this clonotype: One base away lies a much larger clone, so this may be a sequencing read error. This chain uses TRBV4-2 with TRBJ1-5; D gene ambiguous. The CDR3 has 13 residues. Germline CDR1 LGHNA, CDR2 YNFKEQ. Trimming left V 2 bases short and J 11 bases short, with 13 bases between. CDR3 region: CASSQYRAHSQHF. In nucleotides, the CDR3 is TGTGCCAGCAGCCAATATCGGGCCCATTCCCAGCATTTT.

The chain carries TRBV6-1 and TRBJ2-1, with 8 bases that match TRBD2. The CDR3 spans 16 residues. Losses at the gene ends were 1 base for V and 1 base for J; bases not matched to a gene: 3. CDR1 MNHNS and CDR2 SASEGT come from the germline V gene. DNA for the CDR3: TGTGCCAGCAGTGAAGAGCGGGGGCTGTCCTACAATGAGCAGTTCTTC. Protein product: CASSEERGLSYNEQFF.

Worth noting for this clonotype: The conserved phenylalanine or tryptophan is not found at the CDR3 terminus, so this likely reflects a read error. The CDR3, as DNA: TGCAGCGTCCAAGATGGGCTCTTGAACACTGAAGCTTTCTAT. Translation: CSVQDGLLNTEAFY. The chain has TRBV29-1 and TRBJ1-1; no clear D. V was cut by 6 bases and J by 0 bases, with 14 bases left in between. Germline V gene data show CDR1 as SQVTM and CDR2 as ANQGSEA. There are 14 residues in the CDR3.

Note on this clonotype: One end of the junction varies from germline; a read error may be responsible. The J gene is TRBJ2-3, the V gene TRBV6-5, with 9 nucleotides matching TRBD1. The germline V gene encodes CDR1 MNHEY and CDR2 SVGAGI. The CDR3 has 17 amino acids. The CDR3 here is CASSLAGRDRATDMQYF. CDR3 DNA sequence: TGTGCCAGCAGCCTCGCGGGACGGGACAGGGCCACAGATATGCAGTATTTT.

This CDR3 is CSARDPSGSIYEQYF. CDR3 coding DNA: TGCAGTGCTAGAGACCCTAGCGGGAGTATCTATGAGCAGTACTTC. The rearrangement joins TRBV20-1 to TRBJ2-7; 10 bases line up with TRBD2. This CDR3 is 15 amino acids long. The germline V gene encodes CDR1 DFQATT and CDR2 SNEGSKA (reference sequence). V was clipped by 0 bases and J by 7 bases; unmatched bases: 9.

V gene TRBV20-1 combines with J gene TRBJ2-3; no reliable D call. The CDR3 contains 11 residues. Trimming cost V 5 bases and J 7 bases, with 10 bases left between them. Per the germline V gene, CDR1 is DFQATT and CDR2 is SNEGSKA (reference sequence). The CDR3 is CSARQENTQYF. CDR3 in DNA: TGCAGTGCTCGGCAGGAGAATACGCAGTATTTT.

The chain couples TRBV11-2 to TRBJ2-1; D unresolved. V dropped 8 bases and J dropped 3 bases, with 11 bases sitting between them. The CDR3 totals 13 residues. Germline V gives CDR1 SGHAT, CDR2 FQNNGV. The CDR3 here is CASCSAFYNEQFF. CDR3 sequence (DNA): TGTGCCAGCTGTTCTGCATTCTACAATGAGCAGTTCTTC.

A note on this clonotype: One end of the junction is discordant with germline, which a read error may explain. V usage is TRBV4-1 and J usage is TRBJ2-2; 7 nucleotides align to TRBD2. Germline lookup yields CDR1 MGHRA and CDR2 YSYEKL. This CDR3 is built from 17 residues. The CDR3 protein is CAGSQGTSGGYTGELFF. DNA for the CDR3: TGCGCCGGCAGCCAAGGCACATCGGGGGGTTACACCGGGGAGCTGTTTTTT.

The chain is built from TRBV20-1 and TRBJ2-7, with D unclear. Germline values: CDR1 DFQATT, CDR2 SNEGSKA (reference sequence). Trimming left V 6 bases short and J 7 bases short, with 22 bases between. The CDR3 runs to 14 residues. The CDR3 nucleotides read TGCAGTGCATTGACCAGCCAGGATATCTATGAGCAGTACTTC. It is translated as CSALTSQDIYEQYF.

This sequence joins TRBV6-5 and TRBJ2-1, with TRBD1 identical over 7 bases. V gave up 3 bases and J gave up 10 bases; unmatched junction bases: 12. Germline V gives CDR1 MNHEY, CDR2 SVGAGI. The CDR3 covers 15 residues. In DNA, the CDR3 is TGTGCCAGCAGTTATTCGCGGACAGGAGCATTGGAGCAGTTCTTC. Translation gives CASSYSRTGALEQFF.

CDR3 loop: CSVEGGPGRGETQYF. CDR3 bases: TGCAGTGTCGAGGGAGGGCCGGGAAGGGGGGAGACCCAGTACTTC. The V gene is TRBV20-1, the J gene TRBJ2-5; weak D call: TRBD2 (7 bases). The V and J ends lost 7 bases and 5 bases respectively, with 23 bases between them. Germline V CDR1 and CDR2: DFQATT, SNEGSKA (reference sequence). CDR3 length equals 15 residues.

The rearrangement joins TRBV29-1 to TRBJ1-1; D is undetermined. V lost 8 bases and J lost 7, with 17 bases in between. Germline assignment: CDR1 SQVTM and CDR2 ANQGSEA. The CDR3 covers 12 residues. CDR3 nucleotides: TGCAGCCATGAAGGTGGATCTGTTGAAGCTTTCTTT. Translating it yields CSHEGGSVEAFF.

This clonotype was recorded once. One base away lies a much larger clone, so this may be a sequencing read error. A read error is likely, as this CDR3 ends without the conserved phenylalanine or tryptophan. The V call is TRBV6-1, the J call TRBJ2-3; 14 positions agree with TRBD2. V shed 4 bases, J shed 4 bases, and the junction held 1 base outside the gene matches. The germline V gene has CDR1 MNHNS and CDR2 SASEGT. The CDR3 totals 15 residues. CDR3 nucleotide sequence: TGTGCCAGCAGTGGACTAGCGGGAGGGCCAGATACGCAGTATTTA. It yields the protein CASSGLAGGPDTQYL.

V gene TRBV11-1 combines with J gene TRBJ2-7; the match to TRBD1 covers 8 bases. V dropped 6 bases and J dropped 6; count of bases not matched to a gene: 13. The germline CDR1 and CDR2 sequences are SGHAT and FQDESV (reference sequence). The CDR3 extends over 15 amino acids. The CDR3 reads CASSFGDRNLREQYF. In DNA, the CDR3 is TGTGCCAGCAGTTTTGGGGACAGGAACCTACGCGAGCAGTACTTC.

Worth noting for this clonotype: Germline is not matched at one junction end, which may reflect a read error. J is TRBJ1-3 and V is TRBV4-1, with D maybe TRBD1 (5 bases). Germline lookup yields CDR1 MGHRA and CDR2 YSYEKL. The CDR3 consists of 17 residues. This chain's CDR3 is CASSQESLLGGGNTIYF. The CDR3 DNA reads TGTGCCAGCAGCCAAGAATCCCTGTTGGGGGGTGGAAACACCATATATTTT.